This T cell receptor beta chain stems from a study of T cells in women clearing cervical HPV infection. For this clone: The read gets to within 3 residues of the CDR3 end, and the germline J gene fills in the rest.

TCRdb keeps only in-frame clones here, not all; method: immunoSEQ multiplex PCR. The table lists about 35,000 clones. The CDR3 runs to 14 residues. Per the germline V gene, CDR1 is LNHDA and CDR2 is SQIVND (reference sequence). Sequencing was done on a sample of blood buffy coat. This chain uses TRBV19 with TRBJ1-2; D is unresolved. The clonotype originates from a woman aged 18 to 75 with a cervical HPV16 infection that either progressed to CIN3+ or cleared (not recorded which). The CDR3 protein is CASRRAGGGYDYTF. The DNA read from the CDR3 is TGTGCCAGTAGAAGAGCGGGAGGAGGCTACGAC.